These T cell receptor beta chains were read from a single sample in a study of shared clonotypes between healthy human individuals. Here immunoSEQ multiplex PCR was the method, and the copy in TCRdb shows in-frame clones only, minus some. Of approximately 1,000,000 clones in the sample, 70% to 85% were seen once. Sequencing was done on a sample of memory CD4+ T cells from PBMCs. The source is a man aged 18 to 29 in good health. Some clones in this sample may be carry-over from other donors' samples. CDR3s include the opening cysteine and the closing phenylalanine or tryptophan. The D gene is left open where the match is weak. Clone size appears in some rows only: once, few, many, or a class for an expanded clone.

v_call: TRBV5-4; d_call: .; j_call: TRBJ1-1; clone_size: .; cdr3_aa: CASSLAGRTEAFF; cdr3_nt: TGTGCCAGCAGTTTGGCGGGGCGGACTGAAGCTTTCTTT
v_call: TRBV11-3; d_call: .; j_call: TRBJ2-7; clone_size: .; cdr3_aa: CASSLDPRGLVEQYF; cdr3_nt: TGTGCCAGCAGCTTAGACCCACGGGGCCTAGTCGAGCAGTACTTC
v_call: TRBV20-1; d_call: .; j_call: TRBJ2-3; clone_size: once; cdr3_aa: CSAEATDTQYF; cdr3_nt: TGCAGTGCTGAAGCCACAGATACGCAGTATTTT
v_call: TRBV28; d_call: .; j_call: TRBJ1-4; clone_size: .; cdr3_aa: CASGAGRFWEKLFF; cdr3_nt: TGTGCCAGCGGCGCAGGGAGGTTTTGGGAAAAACTGTTTTTT
v_call: TRBV4-1; d_call: TRBD1; j_call: TRBJ2-2; clone_size: .; cdr3_aa: CASSEDRVTGELFF; cdr3_nt: TGCGCCAGCAGCGAAGACAGGGTAACCGGGGAGCTGTTTTTT
v_call: TRBV11-2; d_call: .; j_call: TRBJ1-1; clone_size: .; cdr3_aa: CASSLGGRHNLFTEAFF; cdr3_nt: TGTGCCAGCAGCTTAGGTGGGCGTCACAACTTATTCACTGAAGCTTTCTTT
v_call: TRBV5-4; d_call: .; j_call: TRBJ2-3; clone_size: .; cdr3_aa: CASSSQGGTDTQYF; cdr3_nt: TGTGCCAGCAGCTCACAAGGGGGCACAGATACGCAGTATTTT
v_call: TRBV14; d_call: .; j_call: TRBJ2-7; clone_size: .; cdr3_aa: CASSWRGGSYEQYF; cdr3_nt: TGTGCCAGCAGTTGGAGGGGCGGCTCCTACGAGCAGTACTTC
v_call: TRBV2; d_call: .; j_call: TRBJ1-2; clone_size: .; cdr3_aa: CASSDELWVGAYGYTF; cdr3_nt: TGTGCCAGCAGTGATGAGTTGTGGGTGGGGGCCTATGGCTACACCTTC
v_call: TRBV28; d_call: .; j_call: TRBJ2-1; clone_size: .; cdr3_aa: CASSSDNNEQFF; cdr3_nt: TGTGCCAGCAGTTCGGACAACAATGAGCAGTTCTTC
v_call: TRBV7-4; d_call: .; j_call: TRBJ2-3; clone_size: .; cdr3_aa: CASSQPDSSTDTQYF; cdr3_nt: TGTGCCAGCAGCCAACCGGACAGTTCCACAGATACGCAGTATTTT
v_call: TRBV9; d_call: .; j_call: TRBJ2-2; clone_size: .; cdr3_aa: CASSVLDNTGELFF; cdr3_nt: TGTGCCAGCAGCGTGTTGGATAACACCGGGGAGCTGTTTTTT
v_call: TRBV7-2; d_call: TRBD1; j_call: TRBJ1-2; clone_size: .; cdr3_aa: CASSQDRGLYGYTF; cdr3_nt: TGTGCCAGCAGCCAGGACAGGGGACTCTATGGCTACACCTTC
v_call: TRBV11-2; d_call: .; j_call: TRBJ1-5; clone_size: few; cdr3_aa: CASSLASDNQPQHF; cdr3_nt: TGTGCCAGCAGCTTAGCTAGTGACAATCAGCCCCAGCATTTT
v_call: TRBV15; d_call: .; j_call: TRBJ1-1; clone_size: few; cdr3_aa: CATSRGVRAANTEAFF; cdr3_nt: TGTGCCACCAGCAGAGGGGTCAGGGCGGCGAACACTGAAGCTTTCTTT
v_call: TRBV28; d_call: .; j_call: TRBJ2-5; clone_size: .; cdr3_aa: CASSLKGPGSQYF; cdr3_nt: TGTGCCAGCAGTTTAAAGGGCCCGGGCTCCCAGTACTTC
v_call: TRBV5-1; d_call: TRBD1; j_call: TRBJ2-7; clone_size: .; cdr3_aa: CASNLSPGTEGYEQYF; cdr3_nt: TGCGCCAGCAACTTGTCCCCCGGGACAGAAGGCTACGAGCAGTACTTC
v_call: TRBV28; d_call: TRBD2; j_call: TRBJ2-7; clone_size: .; cdr3_aa: CAGGRSSYEQYF; cdr3_nt: TGTGCCGGCGGGAGGAGCTCCTACGAGCAGTACTTC
v_call: TRBV29-1; d_call: .; j_call: TRBJ1-1; clone_size: .; cdr3_aa: CSAVTGFNTEAFF; cdr3_nt: TGCAGCGCCGTAACAGGGTTTAACACTGAAGCTTTCTTT
v_call: TRBV19; d_call: .; j_call: TRBJ1-5; clone_size: .; cdr3_aa: CASSWRAGLSNQPQHF; cdr3_nt: TGTGCCAGTAGTTGGAGGGCAGGTCTTAGCAATCAGCCCCAGCATTTT
v_call: TRBV7-2; d_call: .; j_call: TRBJ1-1; clone_size: .; cdr3_aa: CASSLKGGNTEAFF; cdr3_nt: TGTGCCAGCAGCTTAAAGGGTGGGAACACTGAAGCTTTCTTT
v_call: TRBV6-4; d_call: .; j_call: TRBJ2-4; clone_size: .; cdr3_aa: CASSDPTLYPVAVVAKNIQYF; cdr3_nt: TGTGCCAGCAGTGACCCCACCCTTTACCCGGTAGCGGTCGTAGCCAAAAACATTCAGTACTTC